This T cell receptor (beta chain) originates from a study of blood T cell repertoires in COVID-19. Across the whole study: There were acute and convalescent COVID-19 samples, and they came from the United States, Italy and Spain. T cells, B-cell-depleted T cells, or PBMCs supplied cDNA or gDNA.

Under the authors' procedure: Reference gene primer amplification gave nucleated cell count estimates. Some clones are missing from TCRdb's copy, which holds only in-frame ones; the method was immunoSEQ multiplex PCR. V, J and clone size are taken as reported in that table, and D and trimming were inferred from the DNA itself. This table has roughly 89,000 clones, approximately 81% appearing once. Trimming cost V 4 bases and J 2 bases; bases outside gene matches: 3. This CDR3 has 15 residues. Germline loops: CDR1 LNHDA, CDR2 SQIVND (reference sequence). The sequencing input was peripheral blood. The origin of this receptor is a woman older than 75 with acute or convalescent COVID-19. The V and J genes are TRBV19 and TRBJ1-3, with 9 bases that match TRBD1. CDR3: CASSTRDRAGNTIYF. The CDR3 nucleotides read TGTGCCAGTAGTACCCGGGACAGGGCTGGAAACACCATATATTTT.